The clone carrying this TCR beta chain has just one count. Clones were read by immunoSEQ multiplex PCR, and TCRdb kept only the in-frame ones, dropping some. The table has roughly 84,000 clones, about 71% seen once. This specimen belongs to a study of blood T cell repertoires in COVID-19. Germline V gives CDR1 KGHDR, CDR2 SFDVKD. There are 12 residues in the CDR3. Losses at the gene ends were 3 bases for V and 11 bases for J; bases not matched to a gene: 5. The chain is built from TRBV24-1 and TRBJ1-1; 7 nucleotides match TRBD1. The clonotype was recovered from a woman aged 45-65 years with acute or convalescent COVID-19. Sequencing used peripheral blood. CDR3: CATSDHRGMAFF. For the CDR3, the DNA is TGTGCCACCAGTGATCACAGGGGAATGGCTTTCTTT.